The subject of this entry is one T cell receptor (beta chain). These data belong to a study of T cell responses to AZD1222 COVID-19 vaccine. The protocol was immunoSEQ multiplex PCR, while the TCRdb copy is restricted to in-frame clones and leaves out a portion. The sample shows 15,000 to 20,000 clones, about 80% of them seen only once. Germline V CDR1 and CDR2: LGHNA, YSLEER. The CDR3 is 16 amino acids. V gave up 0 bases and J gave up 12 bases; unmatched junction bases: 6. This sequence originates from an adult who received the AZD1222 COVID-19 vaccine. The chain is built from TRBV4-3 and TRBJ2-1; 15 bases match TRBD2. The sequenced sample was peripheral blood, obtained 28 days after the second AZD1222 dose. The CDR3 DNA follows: TGCGCCAGCAGCCAAGATAGGACTAGCGGGGGGGCCGGGCAGTTCTTC. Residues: CASSQDRTSGGAGQFF.